Each of the 8 T cell receptor beta chains below was sequenced from the same sample in a study of blood T cell repertoires in COVID-19. This table comes from immunoSEQ multiplex PCR, and its TCRdb copy is limited to in-frame clones, with some not included. Here the sample spans nearly 70,000 clones, approximately 80% being singletons. Sample: peripheral blood. Receptors were obtained from an elderly woman with acute or convalescent COVID-19.

The V gene is TRBV7-9, the J gene TRBJ2-3; 7 bases agree with TRBD1. The CDR3 runs 12 residues. The ends lost 9 bases at V and 8 bases at J; junction bases unmatched: 8. From germline, CDR1 is SEHNR and CDR2 FQNEAQ (reference sequence). CDR3 in amino acids: CARGGTGGTQYF. DNA of the CDR3: TGTGCCAGAGGGGGCACGGGTGGTACGCAGTATTTT.

The V gene is TRBV6-1, the J gene TRBJ1-2; no clear D. This CDR3 contains 14 residues. The germline V and J ends were trimmed by 3 bases and 6 bases, with 14 bases remaining between them. Germline V gene data show CDR1 as MNHNS and CDR2 as SASEGT. CDR3 nucleotide sequence: TGTGCCAGCAGTGAGTCGCCGGGGTCCCATGGCTACACCTTC. Encoded protein: CASSESPGSHGYTF.

This rearrangement joins TRBV4-1 to TRBJ2-3; TRBD2 matches at 8 bases. V trimming: 2 bases; J trimming: 1 base; junction bases outside the gene matches: 17. Germline values: CDR1 MGHRA, CDR2 YSYEKL. The CDR3 is made up of 20 amino acids. The CDR3 is CASSQQPRTGGAVGTDTQYF. DNA of the CDR3: TGCGCCAGCAGCCAACAGCCGAGAACGGGGGGGGCTGTCGGCACAGATACGCAGTATTTT.

V usage is TRBV6-5 and J usage is TRBJ2-5; D may be TRBD1 (6 bases). The V end lost 6 bases, the J end lost 4 bases, and 15 bases lay between the germline ends. From germline, CDR1 is MNHEY and CDR2 SVGAGI. The CDR3 covers 14 residues. The CDR3 region is CASRGAGWGETQYF. CDR3 sequence (DNA): TGTGCCAGCAGGGGGGCAGGGTGGGGAGAGACCCAGTACTTC.

Here the CDR3 reads CASSLSTGVVNSPLHF. The CDR3 DNA reads as TGTGCCAGCAGCTTAAGTACAGGCGTGGTTAATTCACCCCTCCACTTT. The chain recombines TRBV11-2 with TRBJ1-6; D possibly corresponds to TRBD1 (5 bases). This CDR3 has 16 residues. Germline V gives CDR1 SGHAT, CDR2 FQNNGV. V lost 2 bases, J lost 6 bases, and 14 bases lay in between.

This chain uses TRBV13 with TRBJ1-1; D not certain. Deletions cut 1 base from V and 5 bases from J, with 5 bases between. The CDR3 consists of 12 residues. The germline gives CDR1 PRHDT, CDR2 FYEKMQ (reference sequence). In DNA form, the CDR3 reads TGTGCCAGCAGCTTAGATCGGACTGAAGCTTTCTTT. This sequence encodes CASSLDRTEAFF.

The chain joins TRBV5-1 to TRBJ2-1, with TRBD2 identical over 8 bases. This CDR3 has 16 residues. V was pared by 4 bases and J by 9 bases, with 15 bases of the junction left unmatched. Looked up from germline, CDR1 is SGHRS and CDR2 is YFSETQ. The CDR3 spells CASSRGSGGKSVEQFF. DNA of the CDR3: TGCGCCAGCAGCCGGGGGAGCGGGGGTAAATCCGTTGAGCAGTTCTTC.

The rearrangement uses TRBV7-3 and TRBJ2-1; the match to TRBD2 covers 8 bases. Per the germline V gene, CDR1 is SGHTA and CDR2 is FQGTGA. The CDR3 has 16 amino acids. With 1 base clipped from V and 4 bases from J, the junction kept 6 bases outside the gene matches. CDR3 sequence: CASSLNMASGYNEQFF. The DNA for the CDR3 is TGTGCCAGCAGCTTAAATATGGCTAGCGGGTACAATGAGCAGTTCTTC.